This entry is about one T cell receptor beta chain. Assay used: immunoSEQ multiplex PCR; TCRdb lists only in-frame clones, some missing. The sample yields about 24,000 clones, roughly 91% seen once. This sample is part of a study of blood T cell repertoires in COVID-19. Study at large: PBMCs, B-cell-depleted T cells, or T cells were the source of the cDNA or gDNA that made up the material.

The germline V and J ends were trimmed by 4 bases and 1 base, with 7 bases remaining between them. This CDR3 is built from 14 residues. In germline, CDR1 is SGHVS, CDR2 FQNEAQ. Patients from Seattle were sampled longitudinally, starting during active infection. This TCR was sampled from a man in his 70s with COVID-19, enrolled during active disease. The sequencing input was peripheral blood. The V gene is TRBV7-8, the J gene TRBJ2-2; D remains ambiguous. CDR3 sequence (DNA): TGTGCCAGCAGCTACAAGATGAACACCGGGGAGCTGTTTTTT. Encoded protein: CASSYKMNTGELFF.